Presented here are 2 T cell receptor beta chains from one specimen sequenced in a study of blood T cell repertoires in COVID-19. TCRdb's table, derived via immunoSEQ multiplex PCR, lists solely in-frame clones and lacks some. Of 250,000 to 350,000 clones detected, about 87% appear once; the ten largest clones hold roughly 6%. Sequencing used peripheral blood. Receptors originate from a woman between 50 and 59 years old with COVID-19, enrolled during active disease.

This clone was seen only once. The V call is TRBV6-5, the J call TRBJ2-7; the match to TRBD2 covers 12 bases. The CDR3 consists of 14 residues. Germline V gene sequence: CDR1 MNHEY, CDR2 SVGAGI. V was clipped by 5 bases and J by 6 bases; unmatched bases: 5. In nucleotides, the CDR3 is TGTGCCAGCAGTCTAGCGGGAGGGCCGGTCGAGCAGTACTTC. Translated, it gives CASSLAGGPVEQYF.

The chain employs TRBV4-3 and TRBJ1-4; D gene unclear. V lost 4 bases and J lost 5, with 14 bases in between. The CDR3 totals 15 residues. Per germline, CDR1 LGHNA and CDR2 YSLEER. The CDR3 protein is CASSPRRTRNEKLFF. CDR3 sequence (DNA): TGCGCCAGCAGCCCTCGGAGAACCCGAAATGAAAAACTGTTTTTT.